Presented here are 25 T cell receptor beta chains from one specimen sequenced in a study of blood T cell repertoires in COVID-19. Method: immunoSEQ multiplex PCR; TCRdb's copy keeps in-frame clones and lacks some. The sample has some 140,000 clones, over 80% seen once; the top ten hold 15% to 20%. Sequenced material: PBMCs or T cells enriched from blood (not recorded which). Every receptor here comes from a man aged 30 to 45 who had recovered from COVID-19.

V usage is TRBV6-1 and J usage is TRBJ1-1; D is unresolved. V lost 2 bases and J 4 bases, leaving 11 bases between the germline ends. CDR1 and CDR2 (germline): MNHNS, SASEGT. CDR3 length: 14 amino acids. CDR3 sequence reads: CASSEWSVGTEAFF. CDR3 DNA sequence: TGTGCCAGCAGTGAATGGTCAGTTGGCACTGAAGCTTTCTTT.

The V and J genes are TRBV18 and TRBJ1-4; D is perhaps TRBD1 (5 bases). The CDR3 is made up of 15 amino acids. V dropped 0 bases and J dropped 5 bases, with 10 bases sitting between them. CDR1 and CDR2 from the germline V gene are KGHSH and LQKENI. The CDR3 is CASSPPGQENEKLFF. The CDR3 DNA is TGTGCCAGCTCACCACCGGGGCAGGAGAATGAAAAACTGTTTTTT.

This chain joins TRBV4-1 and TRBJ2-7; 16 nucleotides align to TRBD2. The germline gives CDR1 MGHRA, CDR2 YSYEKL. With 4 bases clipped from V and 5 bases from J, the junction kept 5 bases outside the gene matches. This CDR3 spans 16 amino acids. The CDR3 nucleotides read TGCGCCAGCAGCCGGGGACTAGCGGGAGGGTACAACGAGCAGTACTTC. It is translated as CASSRGLAGGYNEQYF.

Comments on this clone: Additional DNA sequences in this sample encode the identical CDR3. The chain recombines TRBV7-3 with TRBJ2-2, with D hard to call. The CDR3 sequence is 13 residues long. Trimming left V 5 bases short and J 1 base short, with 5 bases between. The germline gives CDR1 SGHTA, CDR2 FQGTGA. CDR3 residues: CASSPKNTGELFF. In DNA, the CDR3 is TGTGCCAGCAGCCCTAAGAACACCGGGGAGCTGTTTTTT.

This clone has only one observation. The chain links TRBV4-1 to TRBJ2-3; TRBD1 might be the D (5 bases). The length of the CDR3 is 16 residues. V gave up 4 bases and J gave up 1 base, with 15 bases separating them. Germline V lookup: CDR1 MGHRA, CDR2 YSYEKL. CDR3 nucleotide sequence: TGCGCCAGCAGCCCCAGAGACAGTCGGGGCACAGATACGCAGTATTTT. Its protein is CASSPRDSRGTDTQYF.

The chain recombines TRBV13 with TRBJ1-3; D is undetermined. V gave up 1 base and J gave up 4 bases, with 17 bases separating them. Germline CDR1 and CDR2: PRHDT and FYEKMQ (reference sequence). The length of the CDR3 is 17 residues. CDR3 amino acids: CASSLVAGPTAGNTIYF. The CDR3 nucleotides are TGTGCCAGCAGCTTAGTCGCAGGCCCCACGGCAGGAAACACCATATATTTT. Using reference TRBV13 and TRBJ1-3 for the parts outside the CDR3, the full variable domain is AAGVIQSPRHLIKEKRETATLKCYPIPRHDTVYWYQQGPGQDPQFLISFYEKMQSDKGSIPDRFSAQQFSDYHSELNMSSLELGDSALYFCASSLVAGPTAGNTIYFGEGSWLTVV.

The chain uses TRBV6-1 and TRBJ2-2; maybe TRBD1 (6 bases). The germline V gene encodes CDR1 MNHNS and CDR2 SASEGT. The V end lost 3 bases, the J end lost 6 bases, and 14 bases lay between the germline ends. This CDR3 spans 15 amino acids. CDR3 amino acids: CASSDATEGAGELFF. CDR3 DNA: TGTGCCAGCAGTGACGCCACCGAGGGGGCCGGGGAGCTGTTTTTT.

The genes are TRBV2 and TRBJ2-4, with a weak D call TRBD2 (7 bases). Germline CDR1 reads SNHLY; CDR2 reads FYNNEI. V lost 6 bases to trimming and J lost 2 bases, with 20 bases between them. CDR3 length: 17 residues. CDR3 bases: TGTGCCAGCAGGGGGGGGGCTAGCGTCAACACCAAAAACATTCAGTACTTC. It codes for CASRGGASVNTKNIQYF.

The CDR3 bases are TGCGCCAGCAGTGGGCTAGCGGGAGGGATGGGCACAGATACGCAGTATTTT. Translating it yields CASSGLAGGMGTDTQYF. V is TRBV10-2 and J is TRBJ2-3, with 12 bases aligning to TRBD2. Germline assignment: CDR1 WSHSY and CDR2 SAAADI. This CDR3 has 17 residues. The V gene end was trimmed by 4 bases and the J gene end by 1 base; junction bases not matched to a gene: 6.

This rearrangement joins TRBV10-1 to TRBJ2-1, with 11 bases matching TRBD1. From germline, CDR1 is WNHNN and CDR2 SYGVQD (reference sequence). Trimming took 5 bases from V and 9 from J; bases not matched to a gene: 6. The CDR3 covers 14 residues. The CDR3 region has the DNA TGCGCCAGCAGTTCCGGGACAGGGGGTCGTGAGCAGTTCTTC. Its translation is CASSSGTGGREQFF.

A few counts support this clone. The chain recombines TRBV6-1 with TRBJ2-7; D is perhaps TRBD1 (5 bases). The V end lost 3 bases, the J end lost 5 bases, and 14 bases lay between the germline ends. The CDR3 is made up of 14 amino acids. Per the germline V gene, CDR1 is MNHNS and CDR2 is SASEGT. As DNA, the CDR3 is TGTGCCAGCAGTGATTACCCAGGGAACGACGAGCAGTACGTC. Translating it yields CASSDYPGNDEQYV.

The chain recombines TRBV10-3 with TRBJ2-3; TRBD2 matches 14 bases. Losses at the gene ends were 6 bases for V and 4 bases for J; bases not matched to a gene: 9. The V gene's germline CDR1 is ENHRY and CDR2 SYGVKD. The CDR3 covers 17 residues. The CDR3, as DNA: TGTGCCATCAGCGCACCCGGGACTAGCGGGGGCGCAGATACGCAGTATTTT. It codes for CAISAPGTSGGADTQYF.

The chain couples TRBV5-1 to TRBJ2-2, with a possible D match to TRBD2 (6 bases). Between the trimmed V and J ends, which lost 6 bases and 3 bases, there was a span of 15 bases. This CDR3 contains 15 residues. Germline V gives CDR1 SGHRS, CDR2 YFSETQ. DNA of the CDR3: TGCGCCAGCACCCCCGAGGGAGGTTACACCGGGGAGCTGTTTTTT. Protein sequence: CASTPEGGYTGELFF.

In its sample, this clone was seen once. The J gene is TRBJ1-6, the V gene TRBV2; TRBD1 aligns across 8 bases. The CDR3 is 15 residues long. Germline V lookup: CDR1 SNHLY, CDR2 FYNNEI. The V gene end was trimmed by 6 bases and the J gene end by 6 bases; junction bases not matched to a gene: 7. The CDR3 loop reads CASSFRTGSNSPLHF. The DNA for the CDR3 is TGTGCCAGCAGCTTTAGGACAGGGAGTAATTCACCCCTCCACTTT.

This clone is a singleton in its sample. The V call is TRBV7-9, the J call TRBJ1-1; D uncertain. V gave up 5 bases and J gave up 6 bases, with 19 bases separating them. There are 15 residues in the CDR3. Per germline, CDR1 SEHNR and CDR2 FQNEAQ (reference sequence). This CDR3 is CASSLPSGWESEAFF. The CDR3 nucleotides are TGTGCCAGCAGCCTCCCTTCGGGGTGGGAATCTGAAGCTTTCTTT.

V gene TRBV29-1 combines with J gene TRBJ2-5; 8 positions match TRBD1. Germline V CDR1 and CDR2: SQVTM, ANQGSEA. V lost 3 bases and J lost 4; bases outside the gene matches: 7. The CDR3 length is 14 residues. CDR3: CSVEVRGRGETQYF. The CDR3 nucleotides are TGCAGCGTTGAGGTCAGGGGGCGGGGAGAGACCCAGTACTTC.

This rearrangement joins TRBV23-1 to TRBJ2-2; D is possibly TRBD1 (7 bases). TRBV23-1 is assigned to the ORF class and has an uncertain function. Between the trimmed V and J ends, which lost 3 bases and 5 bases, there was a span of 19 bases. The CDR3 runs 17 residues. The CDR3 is CASSHPGGTVNTGELFF. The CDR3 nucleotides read TGCGCCAGCAGTCACCCTGGGGGGACAGTTAATACCGGGGAGCTGTTTTTT.

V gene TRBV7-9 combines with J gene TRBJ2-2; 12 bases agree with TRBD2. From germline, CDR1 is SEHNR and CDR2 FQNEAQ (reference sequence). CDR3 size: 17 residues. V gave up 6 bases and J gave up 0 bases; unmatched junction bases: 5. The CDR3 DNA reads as TGTGCCAGCAGACGACTAGCGGGGGACCCGAACACCGGGGAGCTGTTTTTT. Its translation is CASRRLAGDPNTGELFF.

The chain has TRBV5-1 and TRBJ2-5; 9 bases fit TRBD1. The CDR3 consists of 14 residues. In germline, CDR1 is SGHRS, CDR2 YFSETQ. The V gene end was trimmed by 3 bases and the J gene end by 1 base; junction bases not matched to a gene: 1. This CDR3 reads CASSWGQGQETQYF. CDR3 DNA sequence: TGCGCCAGCAGCTGGGGACAGGGCCAAGAGACCCAGTACTTC. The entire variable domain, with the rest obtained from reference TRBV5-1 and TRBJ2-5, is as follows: KAGVTQTPRYLIKTRGQQVTLSCSPISGHRSVSWYQQTPGQGLQFLFEYFSETQRNKGNFPGRFSGRQFSNSRSEMNVSTLELGDSALYLCASSWGQGQETQYFGPGTRLLVL.

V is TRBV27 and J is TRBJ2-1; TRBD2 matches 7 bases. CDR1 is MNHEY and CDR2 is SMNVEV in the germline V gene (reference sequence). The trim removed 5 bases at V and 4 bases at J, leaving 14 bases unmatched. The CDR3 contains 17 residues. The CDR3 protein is CASSRREVGGVYNEQFF. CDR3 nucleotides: TGTGCCAGCAGTCGACGGGAGGTGGGGGGGGTTTACAATGAGCAGTTCTTC.

The CDR3 DNA sequence: TGTGCCAGCAGCTCGAGACAGGATTCCTACGAGCAGTACTTC. Translated: CASSSRQDSYEQYF. The chain has TRBV7-9 and TRBJ2-7, with a tentative D call TRBD1 (6 bases). Trimming pared 4 bases from V and 1 base from J, leaving 11 bases between. The CDR3 sequence is 14 residues long. The germline CDR1 and CDR2 sequences are SEHNR and FQNEAQ (reference sequence).

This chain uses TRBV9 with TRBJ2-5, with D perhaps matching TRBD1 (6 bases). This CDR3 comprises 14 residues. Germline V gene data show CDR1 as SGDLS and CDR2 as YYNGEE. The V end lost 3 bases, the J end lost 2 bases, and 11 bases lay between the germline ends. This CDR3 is CASSAGDPQETQYF. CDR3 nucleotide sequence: TGTGCCAGCAGCGCAGGGGATCCGCAAGAGACCCAGTACTTC.

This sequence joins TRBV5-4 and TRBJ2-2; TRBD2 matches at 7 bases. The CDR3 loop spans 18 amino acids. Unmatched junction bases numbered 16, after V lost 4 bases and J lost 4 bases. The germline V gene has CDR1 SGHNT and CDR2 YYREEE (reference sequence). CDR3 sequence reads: CASSLDPMREWGTGELFF. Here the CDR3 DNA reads TGTGCCAGCAGCCTCGACCCCATGCGGGAGTGGGGCACCGGGGAGCTGTTTTTT.

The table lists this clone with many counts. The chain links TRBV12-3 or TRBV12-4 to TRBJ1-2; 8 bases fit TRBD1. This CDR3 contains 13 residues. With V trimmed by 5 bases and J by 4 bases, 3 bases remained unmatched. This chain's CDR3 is CASSPTGGYGYTF. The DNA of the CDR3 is TGTGCCAGCAGTCCTACAGGGGGCTATGGCTACACCTTC.

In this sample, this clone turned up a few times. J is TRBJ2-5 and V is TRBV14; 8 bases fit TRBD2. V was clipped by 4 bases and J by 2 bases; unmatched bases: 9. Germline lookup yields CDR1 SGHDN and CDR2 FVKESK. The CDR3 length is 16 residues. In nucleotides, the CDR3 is TGTGCCAGCAGCCCCTTCGGTAGCGGGATTCAAGAGACCCAGTACTTC. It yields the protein CASSPFGSGIQETQYF.